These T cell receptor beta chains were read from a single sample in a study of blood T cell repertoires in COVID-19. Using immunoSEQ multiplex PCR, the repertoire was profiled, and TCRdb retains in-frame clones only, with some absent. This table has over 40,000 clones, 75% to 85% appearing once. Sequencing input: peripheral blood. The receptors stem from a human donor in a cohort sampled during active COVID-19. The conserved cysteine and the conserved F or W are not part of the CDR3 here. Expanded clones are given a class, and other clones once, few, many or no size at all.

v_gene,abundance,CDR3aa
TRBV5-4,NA,ASSFGQGRLEKLF
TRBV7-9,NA,ASSIPGRSATGELF
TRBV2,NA,ASTVSGSRVDTQY
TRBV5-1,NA,ASSAGLAESTDTQY
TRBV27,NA,ASSPWGRGANVLT
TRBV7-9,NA,ASSTDRGPRNTIY
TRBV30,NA,AWRAPTGGGETQY
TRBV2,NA,ASSDGQGTYEQY
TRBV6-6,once,ASSYSSGRPEQY
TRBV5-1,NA,ASSLGLAGSFDEQF
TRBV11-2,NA,ASSLGSSYEQY
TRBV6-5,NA,ASNQLATLNEQF
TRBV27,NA,ASRRDLGDTQY
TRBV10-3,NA,AIMAGSNTEAF
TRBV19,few,ASSTNSGRVSTDTQY
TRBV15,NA,ATSVGGTDNYGYT
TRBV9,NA,ASSAGLDYEQY
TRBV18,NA,ATRGTGNSPLH
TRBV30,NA,AWSGQRGQY
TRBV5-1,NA,ASSLNPQGLNTEAF
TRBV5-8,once,ASSYGTGAYNEQF